The source of this T cell receptor (beta chain) is a study of early T cells in non-severe SARS-CoV-2 infection. For the study at large: Sequencing used unsorted whole-blood bulk RNA, so chains lack pairing. The study's findings and limits: Reliance on VDJdb matching favored anti-spike CD8 responses; private and CD4 specificities were missed.

In the case of this clonotype: Its specificity is unknown.

The germline CDR1 and CDR2 sequences are DFQATT and SNEGSKA (reference sequence). There are 11 residues in the CDR3. Tagging with unique molecular identifiers was applied to individual cDNA molecules. Each CDR3 protein gets one entry after TCRdb re-called the 5' RACE reads with MiXCR. The sample lists tens of thousands of distinct CDR3 sequences; around 16% were seen once. This receptor was taken from an adult who was a healthcare worker with PCR-confirmed SARS-CoV-2 infection or an uninfected control (not recorded which). Sample: whole blood, taken at baseline. The rearrangement uses TRBV20-1 and TRBJ2-5, with D uncertain. CDR3 DNA: TGCAACCTGGCCTTTCAAGAGACCCAGTACTTC. It encodes CNLAFQETQYF.